This T cell receptor beta chain was identified during a study of cytomegalovirus exposure and HLA in healthy donors. This CDR3 contains 16 residues. The V and J ends lost 3 bases and 0 bases respectively, with 15 bases between them. The V gene's germline CDR1 is MGHRA and CDR2 YSYEKL. This clone was detected only once. Profiled with immunoSEQ multiplex PCR; TCRdb holds only in-frame clones, not every one. The data show roughly 300,000 clones, with around 86% seen just once and approximately 0.84% held by the top ten. V usage is TRBV4-1 and J usage is TRBJ2-7; the D gene is possibly TRBD2 (6 bases). The origin of this receptor is a woman between 18 and 29 years old in good health and CMV-seronegative. The sample comprised PBMCs. The CDR3, as DNA: TGCGCCAGCAGCCACCCGGGGACTCAGAGCTCCTACGAGCAGTACTTC. Amino acids: CASSHPGTQSSYEQYF.